This T cell receptor (beta chain) was sequenced for a study of identical twins (dated by TCRdb to the mid-2010s). General notes on the study: TCR alpha and beta repertoires from monozygotic twins, unrelated adults of various ages and cord blood were deep-sequenced to test whether fetal clonotypes persist. To rule out contamination, replicate twin experiments were performed at different times with different library preparation protocols.

The CDR3 sequence holds 15 residues, the cysteine and phenylalanine included. Only the CDR3 portion is preserved as DNA: 45 bases, with reading frame beginning at the first base. Based on the germline V gene (reference sequence), the CDR1 and CDR2 sequences are LNHDA and SQIVND. The V end loses 6 bases and the J end loses 3 bases, and a stretch of 15 bases separates them. This clonotype was seen a few times. The target of this receptor is not known. Base qualities are not at hand, and no much larger clone is one base apart. Broader findings and caveats from the paper: The excess sharing between twins in beta out-of-frame sequences was weaker because fewer shared sequences reduced the signal-to-noise ratio. Out-of-frame TCR alpha sequences shared between twins showed an excess of low generation-probability sequences compared with coincidental sharing between unrelated individuals. Zero-insertion analyses could be partly confounded by invariant T cells such as MAIT and iNKT, although diverse VJ usage argued against such confounding for most clonotypes. In monozygotic twins, out-of-frame TCR alpha sharing was systematically underestimated by recombination models, although the models agreed with sharing between unrelated individuals. Because the same donors could not be followed over many years, the conclusions depended on cross-sectional statistical analysis. Abundant cord blood beta clonotypes had fewer insertions, young adult naive repertoires showed a similar but weaker trend, and memory repertoires showed no such trend.

Every donor in the study was a healthy Caucasian. The researchers also sequenced three unrelated adults who were not twins: a male aged 18 to 29, a male aged 50 to 60, and a female aged 50 to 60. Miltenyi CD45RO+ enrichment and human naive T-cell isolation kits were used to isolate memory (CD45RO+) and naive T cells from PBMC. The library relied on 5' RACE. TCRdb shows the sequencer as Illumina HiSeq 2000. A universal primer binding site was introduced by template switching, and a unique molecular identifier was present in the final cDNA, enabling accurate counting of TCR cDNA molecules. Specific primers in the conserved constant-segment region were used to synthesize first-strand cDNA for TCR alpha and beta chains. To control for contamination, every cDNA library carried two barcodes: a SMART-Mk sample barcode plus Illumina barcodes. TruSeq adapter sequences and Illumina sample barcodes were added in two successive PCR steps. The TCR alpha and beta cDNA libraries were sequenced on the Illumina HiSeq platform using custom primers. The original pipeline was this. MiGEC processed the raw reads to extract unique molecular identifiers, while MiXCR was used to determine the CDR3 positions. For each individual, recombination models were inferred using an EM algorithm with the repgenHMM and IGoR tools. Shared clonotypes were analyzed with the tcR package in R, and sharing was normalized by the product of cloneset sizes. To study raw recombination without the effects of thymic and clonal selection, out-of-frame nonproductive sequences were analyzed. TCRdb cleaned the public reads at Q25 with fastp, built clones with MiXCR and kept in-frame beta chains. Each CDR3 protein appears once, grouped with its most common genes and DNA. The V and J calls and clone size come from TCRdb's table, not from the authors' own analysis. The sample has more than 650,000 distinct CDR3 sequences on record, around 6% of them singletons. The ten largest clones capture 1.5% to 2% of the sample.

The V and J genes are TRBV19 and TRBJ2-1; the D assignment is uncertain and may be TRBD1 or TRBD2, with 5 bases supporting each. This TCR was sampled from a man aged 18 to 29 in good health. The material sequenced was naive T cells sorted from blood. The meaning of the sample's cell subset or site label: cells isolated with a human naive T-cell isolation kit. CDR3 sequence: CASRRPGTDYNEQFF. Read as DNA, the sequence is TGTGCCAGTAGAAGGCCAGGGACGGACTACAATGAGCAGTTCTTC.